These T cell receptor beta chains were read from a single sample in a study of molecular identifiers for immune sequencing clone quantification. TCRdb fed the PCR reads into MiXCR, producing one record per CDR3 protein. This table has approximately 320,000 distinct CDR3 sequences, over 20% appearing once. The source material was naive CD8+ T cells from blood, with Jurkat cell RNA spiked in. Receptor source: a human donor in good health. Some libraries in this study had Jurkat cell RNA spiked in. Both conserved end residues are part of each CDR3. A D gene is named only where the DNA matches it firmly. Size tells how often a clone was seen (once, few, many) or the class of an expanded clone, and some rows leave it out.

D,V,J,size,DNA,CDR3
.,TRBV19,TRBJ2-3,many,TGTGCCAGTAGTAAAGACAGAGCCCGCACAGATACGCAGTATTTT,CASSKDRARTDTQYF
.,TRBV29-1,TRBJ2-3,many,TGCAGCGTTGTAACTGTGGTGCAGGCAGATACGCAGTATTTT,CSVVTVVQADTQYF
.,TRBV7-2,TRBJ2-3,few,TGTGCCCTTAGCCCAAGCCGCACAGATACGCAGTATTTT,CALSPSRTDTQYF
.,TRBV7-2,TRBJ2-7,.,TGTGCCAGCAGTTCTAGTGGGCAGAACTACGAGCAGTACTTC,CASSSSGQNYEQYF
.,TRBV20-1,TRBJ2-7,few,TGCAGTGCCCCGCCTTTTTCTGCCTACGAGCAGTACTTC,CSAPPFSAYEQYF
.,TRBV7-9,TRBJ2-2,many,TGTGCCAGCAGCTTTAGGGATCACGGGGAGCTGTTTTTT,CASSFRDHGELFF
.,TRBV9,TRBJ1-1,.,TGTGCCAGCAGTACCCAGGGAACTGAAGCTTTCTTT,CASSTQGTEAFF
.,TRBV6-6,TRBJ2-5,few,TGTGCCAGCAGCCGATTCAGGGGAGGGCAAGAGACCCAGTACTTC,CASSRFRGGQETQYF
.,TRBV4-1,TRBJ1-1,.,TGCGCCAGCAGCCAAGATCCGGGGTTGCACACTGAAGCTTTCTTT,CASSQDPGLHTEAFF
.,TRBV7-9,TRBJ2-3,many,TGTGCCAGCAGCCAGACCACTTCCACAGATACGCAGTATTTT,CASSQTTSTDTQYF
.,TRBV28,TRBJ2-7,.,TGTGCCTGCAGTAATCCCTATCTGGCCCCCTACGAGCAGTACTTC,CACSNPYLAPYEQYF
.,TRBV7-9,TRBJ2-5,.,TGTGCCAGCAGCTTTATCTTAGGTCAGAAAGAGACCCAGTACTTC,CASSFILGQKETQYF
.,TRBV20-1,TRBJ2-3,.,TGCAGTGCTAGAGATTTTGCAACTAGCACAGATACGCAGTATTTT,CSARDFATSTDTQYF
.,TRBV18,TRBJ1-5,many,TGTGCCAGCTCACCCCCGGGGGGCGGGCAGCCCCAGCATTTT,CASSPPGGGQPQHF
.,TRBV20-1,TRBJ2-7,.,TGCAGTGCTAGACCGAAGACTATTTACGGGCAGTACTTC,CSARPKTIYGQYF
.,TRBV6-5,TRBJ2-7,many,TGTGCCAGCAGGGGGTCCCCAGGGGACGAGCAGTACTTC,CASRGSPGDEQYF
.,TRBV7-2,TRBJ2-5,many,TGTGCCAGCAGCTTTGGGGGCGGGTACCAAGAGACCCAGTACTTC,CASSFGGGYQETQYF
.,TRBV29-1,TRBJ2-7,many,TGCAGCGTTGAAGTCAGCATCGACGAGCAGTACTTC,CSVEVSIDEQYF
TRBD1,TRBV10-2,TRBJ2-3,few,TGCGCCAGCAGTGAGTCTGGGGACAGGGGGCTCAGCACAGATACGCAGTATTTT,CASSESGDRGLSTDTQYF
.,TRBV7-9,TRBJ1-1,.,TGTGCCAGCAGCCCCTCGGGGGGGGGCCTAACTGAAGCTTTCTTT,CASSPSGGGLTEAFF
.,TRBV15,TRBJ1-3,few,TGTGCCACCAGCAGAGAGAGGGGAGGTGGAAACACCATATATTTT,CATSRERGGGNTIYF
.,TRBV10-3,TRBJ1-5,.,TGTGCCATCAGCGGGACTAGCGGTCCCACAGATACGCAGCATTTT,CAISGTSGPTDTQHF
TRBD2,TRBV27,TRBJ2-5,.,TGTGCCAGCAGTCCGGATAGCGGGGGCTGGGGTTTCGAAGAGACCCAGTACTTC,CASSPDSGGWGFEETQYF
TRBD1,TRBV7-9,TRBJ2-7,many,TGTGCCAGCAGCTCGACAGGGAATGACTACGAGCAGTACTTC,CASSSTGNDYEQYF
.,TRBV18,TRBJ1-2,.,TGTGCCAGCTCACCGGAGACAGTCTACTATGGCTACACCTTC,CASSPETVYYGYTF
.,TRBV5-6,TRBJ2-1,.,TGTGCCAGCAGCTTGGGTAGCGGCCGAACTACATCCTACAATGAGCAGTTCTTC,CASSLGSGRTTSYNEQFF
.,TRBV11-2,TRBJ2-3,.,TGTGCCAGCAGCCCCTCCACCCCAGATACGCAGTATTTT,CASSPSTPDTQYF
.,TRBV7-2,TRBJ2-7,many,TGTGCCAGCAGCTTAGATGGGGGTTGGTACGAGCAGTACTTC,CASSLDGGWYEQYF
.,TRBV29-1,TRBJ2-7,.,TGCAGCGTGATCGGCAGGGGGAGGTCCTACGAGCAGTACTTC,CSVIGRGRSYEQYF
TRBD1,TRBV12-3/TRBV12-4,TRBJ2-7,.,TGTGCCAGCAGCCCCCCCGGGACAGGGTTCCACGAGCAGAACTTC,CASSPPGTGFHEQNF
TRBD1,TRBV7-9,TRBJ2-1,.,TGTGCCAGCAGAAAAGCGGGCAGGGGGCTCAACAATGAGCAGTTCTTC,CASRKAGRGLNNEQFF
.,TRBV7-6,TRBJ1-6,many,TGTGCCAGCAGCTCTAATCCCCTCCACTTT,CASSSNPLHF
TRBD1,TRBV2,TRBJ1-5,.,TGTGCCAGCAGTGAAGAAGCGCGGTACGGGACAGGTTTGGCCCAGCATTTT,CASSEEARYGTGLAQHF
.,TRBV9,TRBJ1-1,many,TGTGCCAGCAGCACGGCGGAGGGCTTGAACACTGAAGCTTTCTTT,CASSTAEGLNTEAFF
.,TRBV7-9,TRBJ2-2,few,TGTGCCAGCAGCCCTACCGGGCCGTACACCGGGGAGCTGTTTTTT,CASSPTGPYTGELFF
.,TRBV28,TRBJ2-7,.,TGTGCCAGCCGTCTCGAGGGGCGCGAGCAGTACTTC,CASRLEGREQYF
TRBD1,TRBV7-9,TRBJ1-2,many,TGTGCCAGCAGCCCAAAGAGGTCGGGCGGGGACAGGGAGGACTATGGCTACACCTTC,CASSPKRSGGDREDYGYTF
.,TRBV20-1,TRBJ2-7,.,TGCAGTGCTAGATCTGCGGGTCCCCTCTACGAGCAGTACTTC,CSARSAGPLYEQYF
TRBD2,TRBV20-1,TRBJ2-3,many,TGCAGTGCTAGGGATACTAGCGGGGGGCCAGATACGCAGTATTTT,CSARDTSGGPDTQYF
TRBD1,TRBV20-1,TRBJ2-3,few,TGCAGTGCCCGACAGGGCCCAATCACAGATACGCAGTATTTT,CSARQGPITDTQYF
TRBD1,TRBV5-6,TRBJ1-1,.,TGTGCCAGCAGCCCCCGACAGGGCTATGGGTTGAAGCGGAACACTGAAGCTTTCTTT,CASSPRQGYGLKRNTEAFF
.,TRBV6-2/TRBV6-3,TRBJ1-5,.,TGTGCCAGCTTGAAGGACGGATATAGCAATCAGCCCCAGCATTTT,CASLKDGYSNQPQHF
TRBD2,TRBV19,TRBJ2-7,many,TGTGCCAGTAGTATTATGAGCGGGGACGGGTACGAGCAGTACTTC,CASSIMSGDGYEQYF
TRBD1,TRBV5-6,TRBJ2-7,few,TGTGCCAGCAGCTCTACCGGGACAGGGGTCTCCTACGAGCAGTACTTC,CASSSTGTGVSYEQYF
.,TRBV6-5,TRBJ2-5,.,TGTGCCAGCAGTCCCACGCCCTTGAAGACCCAGTACTTC,CASSPTPLKTQYF
TRBD2,TRBV7-6,TRBJ2-3,few,TGTGCCAGCACACTATCCCCGGGACTACCGATTACAGATACGCAGTATTTT,CASTLSPGLPITDTQYF
.,TRBV5-4,TRBJ1-2,few,TGTGCCAGCAGCTTGGCCGCTTGGGCAGGGCGAAACTATGGCTACACCTTC,CASSLAAWAGRNYGYTF
.,TRBV4-1,TRBJ2-3,.,TGCGCCAGCAGCCAATCACCCAGAGCCGGAGCCACAGATACGCAGTATTTT,CASSQSPRAGATDTQYF
.,TRBV6-6,TRBJ2-7,few,TGTGCCAGCATGTCGGGAGCTAAGGACGAGCAGTACTTC,CASMSGAKDEQYF
.,TRBV2,TRBJ2-4,.,TGTGCCGCTCGGGGCCGCATTCAGTACTTC,CAARGRIQYF
TRBD2,TRBV6-5,TRBJ2-7,few,TGTGCCAGCAGTCCGTTCTTTCCCGGGGGGGCCTACGAGCAGTACTTC,CASSPFFPGGAYEQYF
.,TRBV6-2/TRBV6-3,TRBJ1-1,once,TGTGCCAGCGCTGAAAGTGCTGAAGCTTTCTTT,CASAESAEAFF